The 22 T cell receptor beta chains listed next were all sequenced from one sample in a study of cytomegalovirus exposure and HLA in healthy donors. Use of 60 Vbeta and 13 Jbeta primers characterized the PCR. Here immunoSEQ multiplex PCR was the method, and the copy in TCRdb shows in-frame clones only, minus some. In the table there are around 190,000 clones, 81% of which are singletons. Source material: PBMCs. These receptors were taken from a middle-aged man in good health and CMV-seropositive.

V and J are TRBV15 and TRBJ2-2, with TRBD2 as a possible D gene (6 bases). The germline CDR1 and CDR2 sequences are LNHNV and YYDKDF (reference sequence). Trimming stripped 1 base from V and 2 bases from J, with 11 bases between. This CDR3 is built from 16 residues. The CDR3 protein is CATSRAGLTNTGELFF. CDR3 coding DNA: TGTGCCACCAGCAGAGCTGGACTAACCAACACCGGGGAGCTGTTTTTT.

This rearrangement joins TRBV18 to TRBJ1-1; the match to TRBD1 covers 9 bases. V shed 1 base and J 1 base; nucleotides not matched to a gene: 4. This CDR3 is built from 16 residues. CDR1 is KGHSH and CDR2 is LQKENI in the germline V gene. CDR3 coding DNA: TGTGCCAGCTCACCACAGGGGGGACAGGGGAACACTGAAGCTTTCTTT. It is translated as CASSPQGGQGNTEAFF. Looking up the rest from reference TRBV18 and TRBJ1-1 gives the full variable domain: NAGVMQNPRHLVRRRGQEARLRCSPMKGHSHVYWYRQLPEEGLKFMVYLQKENIIDESGMPKERFSAEFPKEGPSILRIQQVVRGDSAAYFCASSPQGGQGNTEAFFGQGTRLTVV.

This clone was seen just once. The chain couples TRBV6-5 to TRBJ2-7; 7 bases are shared with TRBD2. Germline CDR1 and CDR2: MNHEY and SVGAGI. The CDR3 spans 15 residues. Trimming removed 7 bases from V and 5 bases from J; junction bases left unmatched: 14. This CDR3 is CASTPRARGVNEQYF. CDR3 DNA: TGTGCCAGCACGCCCAGGGCCCGGGGGGTCAACGAGCAGTACTTC.

This chain connects TRBV4-1 to TRBJ2-2; D gene unclear. The germline gives CDR1 MGHRA, CDR2 YSYEKL. The CDR3 has 17 amino acids. V was trimmed by 1 base and J by 0 bases, leaving 12 bases between them. The CDR3 spells CASSQGAETPNTGELFF. CDR3 nucleotides: TGCGCCAGCAGCCAAGGAGCCGAGACACCGAACACCGGGGAGCTGTTTTTT.

With respect to this clone: An end of the junction differs from the germline gene, which may be a read error. The chain joins TRBV28 to TRBJ2-5, with 7 bases aligning to TRBD1. The CDR3 contains 13 residues. Per germline, CDR1 MDHEN and CDR2 SYDVKM. CDR3 sequence reads: CASTRQGGETRYF. Written as DNA, the CDR3 is TGTGCCAGCACTAGACAGGGTGGAGAGACCCGGTACTTC.

The gene calls are TRBV10-3 and TRBJ2-5, with unresolved D. V was pared by 4 bases and J by 1 base, with 7 bases between. The germline gives CDR1 ENHRY, CDR2 SYGVKD. This CDR3 is 13 amino acids long. CDR3 DNA sequence: TGTGCCATCAGTGGAGCCATCCAAGAGACCCAGTACTTC. Its translation: CAISGAIQETQYF.

This chain connects TRBV18 to TRBJ2-5, with TRBD1 as a possible D gene (5 bases). This CDR3 comprises 15 residues. The V end was cut by 6 bases, the J end by 6 bases, with 20 bases between. Germline assignment: CDR1 KGHSH and CDR2 LQKENI. DNA for the CDR3: TGTGCCAGCTCTCCCACTGACAGTTCCGTGAAGACCCAGTACTTC. Encoded protein: CASSPTDSSVKTQYF.

The chain is built from TRBV27 and TRBJ2-2; TRBD1 matches at 9 bases. Germline lookup yields CDR1 MNHEY and CDR2 SMNVEV (reference sequence). This CDR3 has 18 amino acids. V shed 2 bases, J shed 2 bases, and the junction held 9 bases outside the gene matches. The CDR3 DNA follows: TGTGCCAGCAGTTTAAGGGACAGGGCCCAGCCTAACACCGGGGAGCTGTTTTTT. Its protein product is CASSLRDRAQPNTGELFF.

This clone has only one observation. J is TRBJ2-1 and V is TRBV5-1; TRBD1 might be the D (5 bases). V was shortened by 3 bases and J by 0 bases, with 10 bases between the two germline ends. This CDR3 spans 15 amino acids. Germline values: CDR1 SGHRS, CDR2 YFSETQ. The CDR3 reads CASSSSGISYNEQFF. In DNA form, the CDR3 reads TGCGCCAGCAGCTCTTCAGGGATCTCCTACAATGAGCAGTTCTTC.

The chain couples TRBV19 to TRBJ2-7; 9 bases match TRBD1. V dropped 0 bases and J dropped 2; count of bases not matched to a gene: 11. Germline CDR1 is LNHDA and CDR2 is SQIVND (reference sequence). The CDR3 has 18 residues. The DNA for the CDR3 is TGTGCCAGTAGTATAGACCCCCCTGGACAGGGGTCCCCCTACGAGCAGTACTTC. It encodes CASSIDPPGQGSPYEQYF. Complete variable domain (other parts from reference TRBV19 and TRBJ2-7): DGGITQSPKYLFRKEGQNVTLSCEQNLNHDAMYWYRQDPGQGLRLIYYSQIVNDFQKGDIAEGYSVSREKKESFPLTVTSAQKNPTAFYLCASSIDPPGQGSPYEQYFGPGTRLTVT.

The V and J genes are TRBV6-5 and TRBJ2-5; 10 nucleotides align to TRBD1. Germline assignment: CDR1 MNHEY and CDR2 SVGAGI. The V gene end was trimmed by 3 bases and the J gene end by 6 bases; junction bases not matched to a gene: 4. CDR3 length: 14 amino acids. CDR3 coding DNA: TGTGCCAGCAGTTATGGGGACAGGGGAAAGACCCAGTACTTC. It specifies CASSYGDRGKTQYF.

The V gene is TRBV18, the J gene TRBJ1-1; D call uncertain. Germline V lookup: CDR1 KGHSH, CDR2 LQKENI. Trimming removed 6 bases from V and 1 base from J, with 9 bases in between. CDR3 length: 13 amino acids. CDR3 residues: CASSLDGNTEAFF. The CDR3 bases are TGTGCCAGCTCCCTAGACGGGAACACTGAAGCTTTCTTT.

This chain connects TRBV5-6 to TRBJ2-1; D is possibly TRBD1 (6 bases). This CDR3 comprises 14 residues. CDR1 is SGHDT, CDR2 YYEEEE, per germline. V was clipped by 4 bases and J by 8 bases, with 16 bases between them. The chain's CDR3 is CASSLWGLAYEQFF. The DNA for the CDR3 is TGTGCCAGCAGCCTTTGGGGGCTAGCATATGAGCAGTTCTTC. The full variable domain, in which reference TRBV5-6 and TRBJ2-1 provide the parts outside the CDR3, is DAGVTQSPTHLIKTRGQQVTLRCSPKSGHDTVSWYQQALGQGPQFIFQYYEEEERQRGNFPDRFSGHQFPNYSSELNVNALLLGDSALYLCASSLWGLAYEQFFGPGTRLTVL.

This sequence joins TRBV2 and TRBJ1-4; D perhaps matches TRBD1 (5 bases). The V gene lost 2 bases and the J gene lost 2 bases, with 9 bases spanning the gap. The germline V gene encodes CDR1 SNHLY and CDR2 FYNNEI. The CDR3 consists of 15 residues. The CDR3 reads CASSEFRATNEKLFF. CDR3 sequence (DNA): TGTGCCAGCAGTGAATTCAGGGCTACTAATGAAAAACTGTTTTTT.

This clone has just one count. This chain links TRBV7-9 with TRBJ1-5; D is possibly TRBD1 (5 bases). Germline values: CDR1 SEHNR, CDR2 FQNEAQ (reference sequence). The CDR3 covers 14 residues. Trimming removed 2 bases from V and 5 bases from J, with 10 bases in between. The CDR3 DNA reads as TGTGCCAGCAGCTTAATGGGGGGGGATCAGCCCCAGCATTTT. Residues: CASSLMGGDQPQHF.

This clone has only a few counts. The chain joins TRBV7-9 to TRBJ1-2; no firm D call. This CDR3 has 11 residues. Deletions cut 5 bases from V and 6 bases from J, with 7 bases between. Germline V gives CDR1 SEHNR, CDR2 FQNEAQ (reference sequence). CDR3 coding DNA: TGTGCCAGCAGCCCGGGAGATGGCTACACCTTC. Its protein product is CASSPGDGYTF.

The chain carries TRBV2 and TRBJ2-1; D uncertain. With 5 bases removed from V and 8 bases from J, the gap between germline ends came to 10 bases. CDR1 and CDR2 (germline): SNHLY, FYNNEI. The CDR3 has 12 amino acids. The CDR3 reads CASSFLTDEQFF. The DNA for the CDR3 is TGTGCCAGCAGTTTCTTAACGGATGAGCAGTTCTTC.

V is TRBV27 and J is TRBJ1-2; 7 bases are shared with TRBD1. The J segment lost 8 bases and the V segment lost 6 bases, leaving 12 bases of the junction unmatched. The CDR3 covers 14 residues. Germline assignment: CDR1 MNHEY and CDR2 SMNVEV (reference sequence). CDR3 DNA sequence: TGTGCCAGCAGCCTTGCGGGGACAGCGAGGGGCTACACCTTC. Protein product: CASSLAGTARGYTF.

The V gene is TRBV28, the J gene TRBJ2-1; 11 bases are a match to TRBD2. In germline, CDR1 is MDHEN, CDR2 SYDVKM. This CDR3 is 16 amino acids long. V was clipped by 3 bases and J by 2 bases; unmatched bases: 3. The DNA of the CDR3 is TGTGCCAGCAGTTTTAGCGGGAGGGTCACCTACAATGAGCAGTTCTTC. Translation: CASSFSGRVTYNEQFF.

The chain has TRBV6-6 and TRBJ2-7, with 11 positions matching TRBD1. The CDR3 is 14 residues long. Trimming at V came to 6 bases and at J to 3 bases, leaving 4 bases not matched to a gene. CDR1 and CDR2 (germline): MNHNY, SVGAGI (reference sequence). The CDR3 region has the DNA TGTGCCAGCAGCGGGACAGGGGGTGGCTACGAGCAGTACTTC. Its translation: CASSGTGGGYEQYF.

V usage is TRBV7-9 and J usage is TRBJ1-2, with 7 nucleotides matching TRBD1. Trimming cost V 4 bases and J 9 bases; bases outside gene matches: 8. This CDR3 spans 13 amino acids. Germline-derived CDR1 and CDR2 are SEHNR and FQNEAQ (reference sequence). This CDR3 is CASSSVTGMSYTF. CDR3 in DNA: TGTGCCAGCAGCTCTGTGACAGGGATGAGCTACACCTTC.

The V and J genes are TRBV11-2 and TRBJ1-4; D not resolved. Germline CDR1 and CDR2: SGHAT and FQNNGV. The CDR3 runs to 12 residues. Trimming stripped 2 bases from V and 5 bases from J, with 3 bases between. In DNA, the CDR3 is TGTGCCAGCAGCTTACTAAATGAAAAACTGTTTTTT. Translating it yields CASSLLNEKLFF.